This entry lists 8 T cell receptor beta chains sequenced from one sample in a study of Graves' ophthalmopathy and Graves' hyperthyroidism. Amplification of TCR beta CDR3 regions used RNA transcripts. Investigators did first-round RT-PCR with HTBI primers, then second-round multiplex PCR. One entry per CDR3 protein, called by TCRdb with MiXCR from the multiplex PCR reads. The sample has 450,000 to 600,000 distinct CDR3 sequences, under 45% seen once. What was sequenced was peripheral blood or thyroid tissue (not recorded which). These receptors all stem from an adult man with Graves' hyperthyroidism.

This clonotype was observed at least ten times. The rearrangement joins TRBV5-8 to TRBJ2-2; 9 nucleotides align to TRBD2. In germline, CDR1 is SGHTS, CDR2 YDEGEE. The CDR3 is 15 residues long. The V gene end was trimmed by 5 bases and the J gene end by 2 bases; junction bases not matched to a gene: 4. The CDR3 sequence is CASRPSGANTGELFF. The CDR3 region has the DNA TGTGCCAGCAGACCTAGCGGGGCAAACACCGGGGAGCTGTTTTTT.

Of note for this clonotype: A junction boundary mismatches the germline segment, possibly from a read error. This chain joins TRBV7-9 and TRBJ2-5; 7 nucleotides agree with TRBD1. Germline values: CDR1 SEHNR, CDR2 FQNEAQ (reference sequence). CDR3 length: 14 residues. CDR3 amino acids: CASSQDRDGETQYF. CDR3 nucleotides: TGCGCCAGCAGCCAAGACAGGGATGGGGAGACCCAGTACTTC.

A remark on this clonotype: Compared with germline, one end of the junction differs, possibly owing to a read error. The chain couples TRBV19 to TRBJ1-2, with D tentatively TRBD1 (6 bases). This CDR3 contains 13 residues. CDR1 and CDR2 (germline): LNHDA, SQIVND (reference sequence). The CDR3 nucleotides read TGTGCCAGTAGTTACAGGGAGTCCGGTGGCCACACCTTC. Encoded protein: CASSYRESGGHTF.

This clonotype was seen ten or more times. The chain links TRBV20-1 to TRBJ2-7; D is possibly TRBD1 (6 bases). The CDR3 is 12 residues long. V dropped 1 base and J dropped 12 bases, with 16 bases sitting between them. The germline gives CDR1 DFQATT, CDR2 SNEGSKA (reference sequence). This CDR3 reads CSARVLGAQWYF. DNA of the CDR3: TGCAGTGCTAGAGTCTTGGGGGCGCAGTGGTACTTC.

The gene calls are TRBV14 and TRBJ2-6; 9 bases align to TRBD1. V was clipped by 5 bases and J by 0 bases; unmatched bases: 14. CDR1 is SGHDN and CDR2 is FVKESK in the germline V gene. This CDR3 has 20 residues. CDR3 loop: CASSGWDREDYGSGANVLTF. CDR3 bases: TGTGCCAGCAGCGGCTGGGACAGGGAAGACTATGGCTCTGGGGCCAACGTCCTGACTTTC.

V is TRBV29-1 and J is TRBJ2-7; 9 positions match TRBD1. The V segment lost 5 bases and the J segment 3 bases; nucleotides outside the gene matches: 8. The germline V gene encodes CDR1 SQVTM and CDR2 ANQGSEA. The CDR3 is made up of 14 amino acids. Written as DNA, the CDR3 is TGCAGCGTTATGGCGCAGGACAGGGGCTACGAGCAGTACTTC. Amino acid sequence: CSVMAQDRGYEQYF.

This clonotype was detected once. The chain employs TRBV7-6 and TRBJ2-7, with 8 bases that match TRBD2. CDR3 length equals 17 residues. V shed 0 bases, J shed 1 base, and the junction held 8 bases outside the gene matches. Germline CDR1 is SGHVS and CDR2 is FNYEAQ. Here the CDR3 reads CASSLARGGGISYEQYF. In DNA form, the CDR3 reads TGTGCCAGCAGCTTAGCAAGGGGCGGGGGGATATCCTACGAGCAGTACTTC.

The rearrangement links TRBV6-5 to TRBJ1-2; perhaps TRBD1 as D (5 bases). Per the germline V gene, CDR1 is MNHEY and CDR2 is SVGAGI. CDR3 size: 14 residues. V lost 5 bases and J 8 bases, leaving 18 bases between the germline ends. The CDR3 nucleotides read TGTGCCAGCAGTGAGGTGGCAGGGAGAGAGGGCTACACCTTC. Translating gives CASSEVAGREGYTF.